The following is a T cell receptor beta chain sequence with its context. This table comes from immunoSEQ multiplex PCR, and its TCRdb copy is limited to in-frame clones, with some not included. Of 6,000 or so clones in the sample, around four fifths are singletons; the top ten hold around 8.9%. This sample is drawn from a study of hypomethylating agent response in myelodysplastic syndrome. Study in general: The mean patient age was about 70 +/- 6 years, and diploid cytogenetics predominated. Non-responders met neither complete response nor hematologic improvement criteria, which defined response.

CDR1 is LNHNV and CDR2 is YYDKDF in the germline V gene (reference sequence). The CDR3 contains 20 residues. V lost 0 bases and J lost 7; bases outside the gene matches: 20. The gene calls are TRBV15 and TRBJ1-2; 10 bases match TRBD1. This clonotype was obtained from a human donor with myelodysplastic syndrome. The sample here was bone marrow, taken before or after starting hypomethylating agent treatment for myelodysplastic syndrome (not recorded which). DNA for the CDR3: TGTGCCACCAGCAGAGATATTACGGGGGCGGGACAGGGGCGCGCTTTTGGCTACACCTTC. It specifies CATSRDITGAGQGRAFGYTF.